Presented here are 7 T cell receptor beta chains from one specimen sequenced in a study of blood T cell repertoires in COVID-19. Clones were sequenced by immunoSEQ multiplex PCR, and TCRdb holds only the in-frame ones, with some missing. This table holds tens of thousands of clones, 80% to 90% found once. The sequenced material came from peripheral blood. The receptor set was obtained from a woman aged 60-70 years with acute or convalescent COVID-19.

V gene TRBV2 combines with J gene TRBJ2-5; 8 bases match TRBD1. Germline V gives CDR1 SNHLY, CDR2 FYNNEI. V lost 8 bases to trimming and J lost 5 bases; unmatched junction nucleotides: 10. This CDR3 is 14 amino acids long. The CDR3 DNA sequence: TGTGCCAGCTTGGGACAGGTCGGTTCGGAGACCCAGTACTTC. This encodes CASLGQVGSETQYF.

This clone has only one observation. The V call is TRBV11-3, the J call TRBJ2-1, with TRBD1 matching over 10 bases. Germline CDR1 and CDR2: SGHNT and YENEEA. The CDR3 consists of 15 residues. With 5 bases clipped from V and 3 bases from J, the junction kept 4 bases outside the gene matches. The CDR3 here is CASSPGQGLYNEQFF. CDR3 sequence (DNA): TGTGCCAGCAGCCCGGGACAGGGGCTCTACAATGAGCAGTTCTTC.

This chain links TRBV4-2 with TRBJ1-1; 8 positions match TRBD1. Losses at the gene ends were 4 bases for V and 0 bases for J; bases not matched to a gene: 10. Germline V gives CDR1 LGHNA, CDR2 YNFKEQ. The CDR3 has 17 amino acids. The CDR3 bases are TGTGCCAGCAGCCCCGGACAGGGCCGAGGCATGAACACTGAAGCTTTCTTT. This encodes CASSPGQGRGMNTEAFF.

For the CDR3, the DNA is TGTGCCAGCAGTTTAAGAGGGAACCATAATTCACCCCTCCACTTT. Protein sequence: CASSLRGNHNSPLHF. The V call is TRBV28, the J call TRBJ1-6, with D unclear. Germline loops: CDR1 MDHEN, CDR2 SYDVKM. V was pared by 2 bases and J by 5 bases, with 10 bases between. The CDR3 runs to 15 residues.

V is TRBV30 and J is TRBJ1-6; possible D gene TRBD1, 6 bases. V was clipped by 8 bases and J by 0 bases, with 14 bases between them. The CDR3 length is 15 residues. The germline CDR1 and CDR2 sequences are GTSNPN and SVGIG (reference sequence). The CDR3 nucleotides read TGTGCCGGCAGGGGTGGGAGCTCCTATAATTCACCCCTCCACTTT. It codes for CAGRGGSSYNSPLHF.

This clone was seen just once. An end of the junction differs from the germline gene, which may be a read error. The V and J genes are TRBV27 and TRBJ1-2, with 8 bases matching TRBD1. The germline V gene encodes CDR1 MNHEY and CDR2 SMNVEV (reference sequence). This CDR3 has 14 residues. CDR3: CASSARGRGVPTFF. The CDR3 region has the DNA TGTGCCAGCAGTGCCAGGGGGCGCGGGGTTCCGACCTTCTTC.

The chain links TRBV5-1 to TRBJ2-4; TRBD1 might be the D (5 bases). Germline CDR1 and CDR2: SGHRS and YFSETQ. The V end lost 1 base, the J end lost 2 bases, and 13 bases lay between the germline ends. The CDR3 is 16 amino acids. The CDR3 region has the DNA TGCGCCAGCAGCTTGACCCCCCAGGGATCCAAAAACATTCAGTACTTC. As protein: CASSLTPQGSKNIQYF.